This entry is about one TCR beta chain. The data were taken from a study of technical replicates of blood from a few donors. Per the germline V gene, CDR1 is ENHRY and CDR2 is SYGVKD. The CDR3 has 15 amino acids. Trimming removed 9 bases from V and 0 bases from J, with 15 bases in between. Assay: immunoSEQ multiplex PCR; the TCRdb copy retains only in-frame clones and omits some. The table records about 79,000 clones, about nine tenths of them present only once. This sequence joins TRBV10-3 and TRBJ2-1, with a possible D match to TRBD1 (6 bases). Sequencing used T cells isolated from PBMCs. This receptor was identified in a human donor in good health. Some clones in this sample may be carry-over from other donors' samples. For the CDR3, the DNA is TGTGCCATTGCTCAAGGGGGAAGCTCCTACAATGAGCAGTTCTTC. Protein: CAIAQGGSSYNEQFF.